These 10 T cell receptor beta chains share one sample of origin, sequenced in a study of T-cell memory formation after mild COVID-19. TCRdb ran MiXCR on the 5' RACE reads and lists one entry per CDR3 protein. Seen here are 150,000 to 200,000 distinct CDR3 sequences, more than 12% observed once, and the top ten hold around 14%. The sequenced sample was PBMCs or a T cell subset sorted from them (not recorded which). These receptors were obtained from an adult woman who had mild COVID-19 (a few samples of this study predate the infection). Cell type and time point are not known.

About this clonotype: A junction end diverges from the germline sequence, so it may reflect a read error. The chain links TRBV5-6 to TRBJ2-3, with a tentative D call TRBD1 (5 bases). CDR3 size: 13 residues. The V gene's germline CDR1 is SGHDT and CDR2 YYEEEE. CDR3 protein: CASSLDTTDTQYF. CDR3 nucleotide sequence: TGTGCCAGCAGTTTGGACACAACAGATACGCAGTATTTT.

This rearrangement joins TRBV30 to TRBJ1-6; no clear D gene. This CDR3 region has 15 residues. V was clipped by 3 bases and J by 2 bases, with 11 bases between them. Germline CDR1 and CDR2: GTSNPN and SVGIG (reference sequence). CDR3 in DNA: TGTGCCTGGAGCAGCGAGGGCCCCTATAATTCACCCCTCCACTTT. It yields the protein CAWSSEGPYNSPLHF.

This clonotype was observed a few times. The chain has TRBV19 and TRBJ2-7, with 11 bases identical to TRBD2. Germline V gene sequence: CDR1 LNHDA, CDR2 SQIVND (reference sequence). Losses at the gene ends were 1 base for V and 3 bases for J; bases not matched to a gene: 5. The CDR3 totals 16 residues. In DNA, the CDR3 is TGTGCCAGTAGTATAGGACCGGGACTAGCGGACTACGAGCAGTACTTC. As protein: CASSIGPGLADYEQYF.

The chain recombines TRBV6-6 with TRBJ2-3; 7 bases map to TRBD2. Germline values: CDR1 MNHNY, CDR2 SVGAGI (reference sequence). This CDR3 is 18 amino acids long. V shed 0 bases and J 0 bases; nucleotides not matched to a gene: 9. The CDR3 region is CASSYSPTSWGSTDTQYF. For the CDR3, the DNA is TGTGCCAGCAGTTACTCTCCGACTAGCTGGGGCAGCACAGATACGCAGTATTTT.

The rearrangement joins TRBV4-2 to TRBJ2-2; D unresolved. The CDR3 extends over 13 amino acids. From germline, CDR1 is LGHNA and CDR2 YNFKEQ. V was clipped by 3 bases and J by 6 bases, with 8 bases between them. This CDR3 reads CASSQEDPGELFF. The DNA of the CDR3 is TGTGCCAGCAGCCAGGAAGACCCCGGGGAGCTGTTTTTT.

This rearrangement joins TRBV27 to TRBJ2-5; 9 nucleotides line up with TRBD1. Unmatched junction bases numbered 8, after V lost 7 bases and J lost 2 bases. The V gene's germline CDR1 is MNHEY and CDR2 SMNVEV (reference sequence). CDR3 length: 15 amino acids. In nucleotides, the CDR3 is TGTGCCAGCACTGCGGGACAGGGCCGTCAAGAGACCCAGTACTTC. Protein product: CASTAGQGRQETQYF.

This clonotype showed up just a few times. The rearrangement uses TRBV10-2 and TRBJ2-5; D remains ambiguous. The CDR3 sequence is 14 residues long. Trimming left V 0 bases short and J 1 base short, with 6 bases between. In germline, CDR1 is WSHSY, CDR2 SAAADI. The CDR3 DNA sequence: TGCGCCAGCAGTGAGTCGAAAACCCAAGAGACCCAGTACTTC. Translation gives CASSESKTQETQYF.

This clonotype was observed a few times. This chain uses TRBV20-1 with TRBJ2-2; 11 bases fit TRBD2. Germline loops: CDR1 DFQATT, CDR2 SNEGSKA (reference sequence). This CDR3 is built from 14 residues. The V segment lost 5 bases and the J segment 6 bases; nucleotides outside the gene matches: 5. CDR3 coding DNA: TGCAGTGCTTATTTAGCGGGGGGGCCCGGGGAGCTGTTTTTT. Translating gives CSAYLAGGPGELFF.

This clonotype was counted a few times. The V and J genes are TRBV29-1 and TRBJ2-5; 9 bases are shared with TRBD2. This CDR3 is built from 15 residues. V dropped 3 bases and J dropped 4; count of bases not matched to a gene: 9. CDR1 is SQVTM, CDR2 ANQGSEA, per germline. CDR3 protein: CSVDSPAGGIETQYF. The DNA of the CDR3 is TGCAGCGTTGATTCTCCAGCGGGAGGAATAGAGACCCAGTACTTC.

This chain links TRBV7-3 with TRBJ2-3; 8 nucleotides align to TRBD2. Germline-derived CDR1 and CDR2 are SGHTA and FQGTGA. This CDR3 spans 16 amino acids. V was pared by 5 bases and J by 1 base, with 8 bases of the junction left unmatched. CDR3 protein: CASSKRSSGRTDTQYF. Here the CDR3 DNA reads TGTGCCAGCAGCAAAAGATCTAGCGGGCGCACAGATACGCAGTATTTT.